The TCR beta chain described here comes from a study of regulatory T cells in long-lasting Graves disease. Study context: Disease was considered persistent Graves' disease after over 5 years of antithyroid drugs (with positive TSH receptor antibodies).

This clonotype was counted between two and nine times. As to time point: persistent/refractory GD, antithyroid drugs over 5 years with positive TRAb. Making the TCR library involved RNA that had been extracted from PBMCs. Under American Thyroid Association guidelines, Graves' disease was diagnosed. In Xi'an, China, an endocrinology department was the source of patients. For TCR beta, libraries came from iRepertoire HTBI primers and Arm-PCR of CDR3 regions. TCRdb re-called the multiplex PCR reads through MiXCR, storing one row per CDR3 protein. The sample has 300,000 to 500,000 distinct CDR3 sequences; around 20% are singletons. Specimen: peripheral blood mononuclear cells (PBMCs), collected when the disease was refractory, from a patient treated with antithyroid drugs. The receptor was derived from a female donor with Graves disease.

CDR3 coding DNA: TGTGCCAGCAGCCAAGTCAAGGGCAGACAGCGGTGGGGGGCCAACGTCCTGACTTTC. Its translation: CASSQVKGRQRWGANVLTF. The genes are TRBV14 and TRBJ2-6; perhaps D is TRBD1 or TRBD2 (5 bases each). V lost 1 base and J 4 bases, leaving 20 bases between the germline ends. Germline V gene sequence: CDR1 SGHDN, CDR2 FVKESK. CDR3 length equals 19 residues.